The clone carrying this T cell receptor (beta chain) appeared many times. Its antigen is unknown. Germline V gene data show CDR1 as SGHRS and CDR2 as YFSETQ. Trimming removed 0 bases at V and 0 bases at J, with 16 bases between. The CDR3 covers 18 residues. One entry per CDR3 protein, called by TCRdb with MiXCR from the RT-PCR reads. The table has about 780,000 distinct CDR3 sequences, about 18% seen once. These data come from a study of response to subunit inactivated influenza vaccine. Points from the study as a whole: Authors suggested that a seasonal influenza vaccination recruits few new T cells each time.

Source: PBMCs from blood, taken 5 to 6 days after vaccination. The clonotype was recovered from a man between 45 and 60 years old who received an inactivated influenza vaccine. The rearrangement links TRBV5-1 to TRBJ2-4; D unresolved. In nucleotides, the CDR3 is TGCGCCAGCAGCTTGGTTTCTTTCGGCAATCTAGCCAAAAACATTCAGTACTTC. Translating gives CASSLVSFGNLAKNIQYF.